This T cell receptor beta chain was documented in a study of cytomegalovirus exposure and HLA in healthy donors. Of note for this clone: The target antigen is unknown.

Whole-study results and caveats: The classifier, whose performance was assessed in both the original and validation cohorts, reportedly diagnosed cytomegalovirus status with high specificity and sensitivity.

Use of 60 Vbeta and 13 Jbeta primers characterized the PCR. In the original processing: A later analysis counted 80 million or so unique TCR beta chains, 9.5 million to 12 million shared. Sequencing used immunoSEQ multiplex PCR; TCRdb keeps in-frame clones, though not all of them. The V and J calls and the clone size are those of that table, but D and trimming were determined from the DNA. The table shows 150,000 to 200,000 clones, with approximately 80% occurring only once. Germline values: CDR1 LNHDA, CDR2 SQIVND (reference sequence). V lost 3 bases and J 4 bases, leaving 12 bases between the germline ends. The CDR3 consists of 14 residues.

The sequencing input was PBMCs. The clonotype was recovered from a man in his fifties or sixties in good health and CMV-seronegative. This chain uses TRBV19 with TRBJ1-2, with D unresolved. CDR3 nucleotides: TGTGCCAGTAGTATTCGGTCCGCGATCTATGGCTACACCTTC. This sequence encodes CASSIRSAIYGYTF.